This T cell receptor beta chain was retrieved from a study of CD8+CD57+ T cells in acquired aplastic anemia. Germline values: CDR1 SQVTM, CDR2 ANQGSEA. Trimming cost V 6 bases and J 4 bases; bases outside gene matches: 9. CDR3 length: 14 amino acids. All patients picked for sequencing had shown, by flow cytometry, an expansion of CD8+CD57+ cells. Blood sampling was performed on the patients, and none of them had received therapy by then. Using genomic DNA as the template, TCR beta VDJ and CDR3 profiling was carried out. TCRdb recomputed calls from the reads with MiXCR, one row per CDR3 protein. The sample has 55,000 to 60,000 distinct CDR3 sequences, around 50% seen once.

The sample taken for sequencing was sorted CD4+, CD8+, or CD8+CD57+ T cells (not recorded which) from PBMCs. V and J are TRBV29-1 and TRBJ1-1; 9 nucleotides agree with TRBD1. This TCR came from a human donor with aplastic anemia. CDR3 nucleotide sequence: TGCAGCGTCCCGGGACAGGGCTGGGCCACTGAAGCTTTCTTT. Translated: CSVPGQGWATEAFF.